Listed below are T cell receptor beta chains from one sample, sequenced in a study of shared clonotypes between healthy human individuals. TCRdb's copy holds only in-frame clones and misses some; the assay was immunoSEQ multiplex PCR. Of approximately 2.1 million clones listed, over 90% are singletons. Specimen: naive CD4+ T cells from PBMCs. The receptors stem from a man younger than 35 in good health. Some clones in this sample may be carry-over from other donors' samples. Both conserved end residues are part of each CDR3. A D gene is named only where the DNA matches it firmly. The size entry is marked missing in some rows and otherwise reads once, few, many or a size class.

>17|TRBV28|TRBD1|TRBJ2-7|NA
CASSSSTGGRSSYEQYF
TGTGCCAGCAGTTCCTCCACAGGGGGCCGTAGCTCCTACGAGCAGTACTTC
>14|TRBV2|NA|TRBJ1-4|few
CASSEEYRNEKLFF
TGTGCCAGCAGTGAAGAGTACAGGAATGAAAAACTGTTTTTT
>15|TRBV7-6|TRBD1|TRBJ2-5|NA
CASSFNTGDPETQYF
TGTGCCAGCAGCTTCAATACAGGGGACCCGGAGACCCAGTACTTC
>15|TRBV4-1|TRBD1|TRBJ1-1|NA
CASSRGTGMNTEAFF
TGCGCCAGCAGCCGAGGGACAGGGATGAACACTGAAGCTTTCTTT
>15|TRBV28|TRBD1|TRBJ1-5|NA
CASSWTGRLNQPQHF
TGTGCCAGCAGCTGGACAGGGAGGCTTAATCAGCCCCAGCATTTT
>15|TRBV15|NA|TRBJ2-7|NA
CATSRDPGVVYEQYF
TGTGCCACCAGCAGAGACCCGGGAGTGGTTTACGAGCAGTACTTC
>17|TRBV12-2|NA|TRBJ1-5|NA
CASRLQTPQGASQPQHF
TGTGCAAGTCGCTTACAAACCCCACAGGGGGCGAGTCAGCCCCAGCATTTT
>11|TRBV20-1|NA|TRBJ1-1|few
CSASLGGEAFF
TGCAGTGCTAGCCTTGGGGGGGAAGCTTTCTTT
>15|TRBV19|NA|TRBJ2-5|NA
CASSSWDEGEETQYF
TGTGCCAGTAGTTCGTGGGACGAAGGGGAAGAGACCCAGTACTTC
>14|TRBV5-5|NA|TRBJ2-7|NA
CASRKGGLRYEQYF
TGTGCCAGCAGAAAAGGGGGGCTGAGATACGAGCAGTACTTC
>16|TRBV28|NA|TRBJ2-1|NA
CASSPRTGGSYNEQFF
TGTGCCAGCAGTCCTCGGACAGGAGGGTCCTACAATGAGCAGTTCTTC
>17|TRBV7-3|NA|TRBJ1-1|NA
CASSLMPGTGGFTEAFF
TGTGCCAGCAGCTTAATGCCCGGGACGGGTGGGTTCACTGAAGCTTTCTTT
>14|TRBV6-5|NA|TRBJ1-1|NA
CASEDSMQPYEAFF
TGTGCCAGCGAGGACAGTATGCAACCCTACGAAGCTTTCTTT
>12|TRBV5-1|TRBD1|TRBJ2-7|NA
CASNDGTGGLYF
TGCGCCAGCAACGACGGGACAGGGGGCCTGTACTTC
>16|TRBV5-1|TRBD2|TRBJ2-7|NA
CASSYSATSGRYEQYF
TGCGCCAGCAGCTATTCTGCGACTAGCGGGAGGTACGAGCAGTACTTC
>18|TRBV7-2|TRBD2|TRBJ2-1|NA
CASSLVGTSGGIYNEQFF
TGTGCCAGCAGCTTAGTTGGGACTAGCGGAGGGATTTACAATGAGCAGTTCTTC
>15|TRBV7-3|TRBD2|TRBJ2-1|NA
CASSRTSGRMSEQFF
TGTGCCAGCAGCCGAACTAGCGGGAGAATGAGCGAGCAGTTCTTC
>17|TRBV27|NA|TRBJ1-2|NA
CASSQIHTGPSSYGYTF
TGTGCCAGCAGTCAAATCCACACAGGGCCATCTTCATATGGCTACACCTTC
>15|TRBV6-5|TRBD2|TRBJ2-7|NA
CASSYSPGGYYEQYF
TGTGCCAGCAGTTACTCGCCGGGAGGGTACTACGAGCAGTACTTC
>15|TRBV5-6|NA|TRBJ2-7|NA
CASSVTGRGLGEQYF
TGTGCCAGCAGCGTGACAGGGAGGGGCCTGGGCGAGCAGTACTTC
>13|TRBV15|TRBD2|TRBJ2-1|NA
CATSTGRGNEQFF
TGTGCCACCAGCACCGGGAGGGGCAATGAGCAGTTCTTC
>15|TRBV4-1|NA|TRBJ2-5|once
CASSRGSGGGETQYF
TGCGCCAGCAGCCGAGGCTCAGGGGGAGGGGAGACCCAGTACTTC
>14|TRBV14|NA|TRBJ2-5|NA
CASSQASSVETQYF
TGTGCCAGCAGCCAAGCCTCTAGCGTAGAGACCCAGTACTTC
>14|TRBV7-2|NA|TRBJ1-5|NA
CASSLARGKQPQHF
TGTGCCAGCAGCTTAGCGCGGGGAAAGCAGCCCCAGCATTTT
>16|TRBV7-2|NA|TRBJ2-7|NA
CASSLVSDSPPYEQYF
TGTGCCAGCAGCTTAGTATCAGACTCTCCACCCTACGAGCAGTACTTC
>15|TRBV7-7|TRBD2|TRBJ2-1|NA
CASSLGHGGYNEQFF
TGTGCCAGCAGCTTGGGGCACGGGGGGTACAATGAGCAGTTCTTC
>18|TRBV4-1|TRBD1|TRBJ1-2|NA
CASSRGGRGGMDGYGYTF
TGCGCCAGCAGCCGAGGGGGCAGGGGAGGTATGGATGGGTATGGCTACACCTTC
>13|TRBV28|NA|TRBJ1-2|NA
CASSLLFLGGYTF
TGTGCCAGCAGTTTATTATTTCTTGGTGGCTACACCTTC
>18|TRBV27|TRBD1|TRBJ1-1|NA
CASSLSSWQGGVNTEAFF
TGTGCCAGCAGTTTATCTTCCTGGCAGGGGGGAGTGAACACTGAAGCTTTCTTT
>11|TRBV2|NA|TRBJ2-7|NA
CASSDWGDQYF
TGTGCCAGCAGTGACTGGGGGGATCAGTACTTC
>13|TRBV7-2|TRBD1|TRBJ1-2|few
CASSARDRDGYTF
TGTGCCAGCAGCGCGCGGGACAGGGATGGCTACACCTTC
>15|TRBV28|NA|TRBJ1-3|few
CASRPQGRVGNTIYF
TGTGCCAGCAGACCACAGGGTAGAGTTGGAAACACCATATATTTT
>13|TRBV6-5|NA|TRBJ2-7|NA
CASSYASQGLKYF
TGTGCCAGCAGTTATGCATCCCAGGGGTTAAAGTACTTC
>15|TRBV7-8|TRBD2|TRBJ2-7|NA
CASSSGLAGSYEQYF
TGTGCCAGCAGCTCCGGACTAGCGGGGAGCTACGAGCAGTACTTC
>16|TRBV2|TRBD1|TRBJ2-3|NA
CASSERRTGGGDTQYF
TGTGCCAGCAGTGAACGTCGCACAGGGGGAGGAGATACGCAGTATTTT
>19|TRBV27|TRBD1|TRBJ1-1|NA
CASSFSWGAGGARDTEAFF
TGTGCCAGCAGTTTTTCCTGGGGCGCAGGGGGCGCAAGGGACACTGAAGCTTTCTTT
>16|TRBV6-6|TRBD1|TRBJ1-5|NA
CASSPGKGASNQPQHF
TGTGCCAGCAGTCCAGGAAAGGGGGCTAGCAATCAGCCCCAGCATTTT
>13|TRBV10-3|NA|TRBJ1-1|NA
CAISEASVSEAFF
TGTGCCATCAGTGAGGCGAGTGTTTCCGAAGCTTTCTTT
>14|TRBV4-3|NA|TRBJ1-5|NA
CASSQFTTAEPQHF
TGCGCCAGCAGCCAATTTACGACGGCTGAGCCCCAGCATTTT
>15|TRBV28|TRBD1|TRBJ1-1|few
CASSLSRQGGKEAFF
TGTGCCAGCAGTTTATCCCGACAGGGGGGAAAAGAAGCTTTCTTT
>15|TRBV6-5|NA|TRBJ2-7|once
CASSYSGQRRDEQYF
TGTGCCAGCAGTTACTCGGGACAGCGGAGGGACGAGCAGTACTTC
>15|TRBV2|NA|TRBJ1-1|NA
CASSDGVGRDTEAFF
TGTGCCAGCAGTGACGGGGTCGGGAGAGACACTGAAGCTTTCTTT
>13|TRBV2|NA|TRBJ1-2|NA
CASSGSGRYGYTF
TGTGCCAGCAGTGGGTCGGGGCGGTATGGCTACACCTTC
>16|TRBV10-3|TRBD1|TRBJ1-4|NA
CAISLGQGATNEKLFF
TGTGCCATCAGTCTTGGACAGGGGGCAACTAATGAAAAACTGTTTTTT
>14|TRBV5-1|NA|TRBJ2-1|once
CASSPHLDYNEQFF
TGCGCCAGCAGCCCACACTTAGACTACAATGAGCAGTTCTTC
>16|TRBV7-8|NA|TRBJ2-4|NA
CASSPRSVGTSEIQYF
TGTGCCAGCAGCCCCCGATCGGTGGGGACCTCCGAAATTCAGTACTTC
>16|TRBV9|NA|TRBJ2-3|NA
CASSASPGAGASTQYF
TGTGCCAGCAGCGCGTCTCCGGGGGCGGGGGCCAGTACGCAGTATTTT
>14|TRBV6-6|TRBD1|TRBJ1-1|once
CASSGQGLNTEAFF
TGTGCCAGCAGTGGACAGGGTCTGAACACTGAAGCTTTCTTT
>15|TRBV6-6|NA|TRBJ1-3|NA
CASSYTSFSGNTIYF
TGTGCCAGCAGTTACACAAGTTTCTCTGGAAACACCATATATTTT
>14|TRBV5-4|NA|TRBJ2-7|NA
CASSFQASRYEQYF
TGTGCCAGCAGCTTCCAGGCTAGCCGCTACGAGCAGTACTTC
>14|TRBV7-8|NA|TRBJ2-5|NA
CASSLNSVQETQYF
TGTGCCAGCAGCCTAAACAGTGTCCAAGAGACCCAGTACTTC
>15|TRBV2|NA|TRBJ2-3|NA
CASSRERTFGDTQYF
TGTGCCAGCAGTCGGGAGAGGACGTTTGGAGATACGCAGTATTTT
>12|TRBV29-1|TRBD1|TRBJ1-1|NA
CSARQGNTEAFF
TGCAGCGCCCGACAGGGGAACACTGAAGCTTTCTTT
>18|TRBV5-1|NA|TRBJ2-4|NA
CASSIGGSVGLAKNIQYF
TGCGCCAGCAGCATTGGGGGCTCCGTCGGCTTAGCCAAAAACATTCAGTACTTC
>15|TRBV9|NA|TRBJ2-2|NA
CASSVSSQATPELFF
TGTGCCAGCAGCGTAAGTTCCCAGGCGACTCCGGAGCTGTTTTTT